Listed below are T cell receptor beta chains from one sample, sequenced in a study of identical twins. MiXCR, run by TCRdb on the 5' RACE reads, gives a single entry per CDR3 protein. The sample records over 200,000 distinct CDR3 sequences, 9.4% being singletons. Sequencing input: memory (CD45RO+) T cells sorted from blood. The receptors shown here come from a woman under 30 in good health. Each CDR3 is given with its conserved first and last residue. The D gene is left open where the match is weak. Not every row has a clone size; where given, it reads once, few, many or a size class.

d_call clone_size j_call v_call cdr3_aa cdr3_nt
. few TRBJ1-2 TRBV12-5 CASGLGTPIGPRGYGYTF TGTGCTAGTGGTTTGGGTACCCCTATCGGACCCCGCGGCTATGGCTACACCTTC
. many TRBJ2-5 TRBV12-3/TRBV12-4 CASSHAGETQYF TGTGCCAGCAGTCACGCGGGGGAGACCCAGTACTTC
. few TRBJ1-1 TRBV19 CASRFRGGTEAFF TGTGCCAGTAGATTTCGAGGGGGCACTGAAGCTTTCTTT
. few TRBJ2-7 TRBV20-1 CSARGTAMSAEQYF TGCAGTGCTCGCGGGACAGCCATGTCAGCCGAGCAGTACTTC
TRBD1 . TRBJ1-1 TRBV29-1 CSVGTGAEAFF TGCAGCGTAGGGACAGGGGCTGAAGCTTTCTTT
TRBD2 few TRBJ2-3 TRBV20-1 CSAVTSGELQYF TGCAGTGCTGTGACTAGCGGCGAATTGCAGTATTTT
. . TRBJ2-7 TRBV20-1 CSAREEGGRGYF TGCAGTGCTAGAGAAGAGGGTGGGAGAGGGTACTTC
TRBD2 many TRBJ2-3 TRBV12-3/TRBV12-4 CASSFRLASTDTQYF TGTGCCAGCAGTTTTAGACTAGCCAGCACAGATACGCAGTATTTT
. . TRBJ2-4 TRBV6-5 CASSYSIRDIQYF TGTGCCAGCAGTTACTCGATTAGGGACATTCAGTACTTC
. many TRBJ1-1 TRBV7-9 CASSFFGSTEAFF TGTGCCAGCAGCTTTTTCGGGAGCACTGAAGCTTTCTTT
TRBD1 . TRBJ2-7 TRBV30 CAWTPRGQGGNEQYF TGTGCCTGGACCCCCAGGGGACAGGGAGGCAACGAGCAGTACTTC
. few TRBJ2-3 TRBV20-1 CSAKTSTDTQYF TGCAGTGCTAAGACTAGCACAGATACGCAGTATTTT
. few TRBJ1-5 TRBV12-3/TRBV12-4 CASSQGMGQPQHF TGTGCCAGCAGTCAGGGTATGGGCCAGCCCCAGCATTTT
. . TRBJ2-3 TRBV11-2 CASSLTLGDTQYF TGTGCCAGCAGCTTGACGTTGGGCGATACGCAGTATTTT
. few TRBJ2-3 TRBV11-3 CASSLGNRPSTDTQYF TGTGCCAGCAGCTTAGGGAACCGACCTAGCACAGATACGCAGTATTTT
. . TRBJ2-7 TRBV20-1 CSVSGLVEYEQYF TGCAGTGTCAGTGGTCTCGTCGAATACGAGCAGTACTTC